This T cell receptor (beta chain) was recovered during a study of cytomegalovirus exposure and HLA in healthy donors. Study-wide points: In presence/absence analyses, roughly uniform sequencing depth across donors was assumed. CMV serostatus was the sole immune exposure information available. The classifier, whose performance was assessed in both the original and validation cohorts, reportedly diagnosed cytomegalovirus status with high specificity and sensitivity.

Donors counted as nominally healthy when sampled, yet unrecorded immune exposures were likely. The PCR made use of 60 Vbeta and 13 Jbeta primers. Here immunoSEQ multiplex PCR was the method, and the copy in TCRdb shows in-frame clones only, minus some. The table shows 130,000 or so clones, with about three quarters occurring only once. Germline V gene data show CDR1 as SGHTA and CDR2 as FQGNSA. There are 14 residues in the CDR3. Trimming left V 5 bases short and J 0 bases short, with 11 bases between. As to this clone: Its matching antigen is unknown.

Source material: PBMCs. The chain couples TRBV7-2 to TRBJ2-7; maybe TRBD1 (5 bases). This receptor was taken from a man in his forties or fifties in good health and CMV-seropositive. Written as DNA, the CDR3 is TGTGCCAGCAGCATCGACAGCCTCTCCTACGAGCAGTACTTC. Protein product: CASSIDSLSYEQYF.